A selection of T cell receptor beta chains follows, all from one sample in a study of T cell responses to AZD1222 COVID-19 vaccine. TCRdb's copy holds only in-frame clones and misses some; the assay was immunoSEQ multiplex PCR. The sample has around 150,000 clones; roughly 89% are singletons. The specimen was peripheral blood, collected on day 0 of AZD1222 vaccination. These receptor sequences come from an adult in good health. The CDR3 runs from the conserved cysteine through the conserved F or W. D genes are given only for firm matches. Where a row states a size, it is once, few, many or the class of an expanded clone; other rows omit it.

V: TRBV7-2
D: TRBD2
J: TRBJ2-5
size: once
DNA: TGTGCCAGCAGCTCTAGCGGGGGCGCGACCCAGTACTTC
CDR3: CASSSSGGATQYF

V: TRBV19
D: TRBD1
J: TRBJ1-2
size: NA
DNA: TGTGCCAGTAGACCCCCGGGACAGGGGGCGCAGGTCTATGGCTACACCTTC
CDR3: CASRPPGQGAQVYGYTF

V: TRBV6-1
D: NA
J: TRBJ1-2
size: NA
DNA: TGTGCCAGCAGTGATCCTGCCCGGCGTCTATACGGCTACACCTTC
CDR3: CASSDPARRLYGYTF

V: TRBV27
D: NA
J: TRBJ2-2
size: NA
DNA: TGTGCCAGCAGTTTTTATTCTGGAGTGGCACGGGGGAGGGAGCTGTTTTTT
CDR3: CASSFYSGVARGRELFF

V: TRBV29-1
D: NA
J: TRBJ1-5
size: NA
DNA: TGCAGCGTTCGCGACCGGGGCTCTAGCAATCAGCCCCAGCATTTT
CDR3: CSVRDRGSSNQPQHF

V: TRBV5-5
D: NA
J: TRBJ1-3
size: NA
DNA: TGTGCCAGCAGCTCCGAAGGACGGGGAAACACCATATATTTT
CDR3: CASSSEGRGNTIYF

V: TRBV9
D: NA
J: TRBJ2-3
size: NA
DNA: TGTGCCAGCAGCGTGGGCCACACCACAGATACGCAGTATTTT
CDR3: CASSVGHTTDTQYF

V: TRBV6-6
D: NA
J: TRBJ2-1
size: NA
DNA: TGTGCCAGCAGTTACAACCTACTGGCCGCCGGCGATGAGCAGTTCTTC
CDR3: CASSYNLLAAGDEQFF

V: TRBV5-1
D: NA
J: TRBJ1-2
size: NA
DNA: TGCGCCAGCAGCTTGGAGGGAAACTATGGCTACACCTTC
CDR3: CASSLEGNYGYTF

V: TRBV18
D: TRBD1
J: TRBJ1-4
size: NA
DNA: TGTGCCAGCTCACCGGGCCAGGGGGCCGGAAAACTGTTTTTT
CDR3: CASSPGQGAGKLFF

V: TRBV5-8
D: TRBD1
J: TRBJ2-5
size: NA
DNA: TGTGCCAGCCCAAGACAGGGGTTTAGAGAGACCCAGTACTTC
CDR3: CASPRQGFRETQYF

V: TRBV6-1
D: NA
J: TRBJ1-2
size: NA
DNA: TGTGCCAGCAGTGACAGGGTGGAGTATGGCTACACCTTC
CDR3: CASSDRVEYGYTF

V: TRBV18
D: NA
J: TRBJ1-2
size: once
DNA: TGTGCCAGCTCACCACCAGGGTCCTATGGCTACACCTTC
CDR3: CASSPPGSYGYTF

V: TRBV6-6
D: TRBD1
J: TRBJ1-2
size: NA
DNA: TGTGCCAGCAGTTACTCGACAGGGGGAAGTGGCTACACCTTC
CDR3: CASSYSTGGSGYTF

V: TRBV3-1/TRBV3-2
D: TRBD2
J: TRBJ2-1
size: NA
DNA: TGTGCCAGCAGCCAAGGGGCTAGCGGGGGGCCATGGAATGAGCAGTTCTTC
CDR3: CASSQGASGGPWNEQFF

V: TRBV28
D: TRBD1
J: TRBJ1-1
size: NA
DNA: TGTGCCAGCAGTTTATGGGGAAACAGGGGGCGTCAGGCTTTCTTT
CDR3: CASSLWGNRGRQAFF

V: TRBV7-8
D: NA
J: TRBJ1-2
size: NA
DNA: TGTGCCAGCAGCTTAAACTTCGATGGCTACACCTTC
CDR3: CASSLNFDGYTF

V: TRBV28
D: NA
J: TRBJ1-1
size: NA
DNA: TGTGCCAGCAGTCATCAGGGGAACACTGAAGCTTTCTTT
CDR3: CASSHQGNTEAFF

V: TRBV28
D: NA
J: TRBJ2-7
size: NA
DNA: TGTGCCAGCAGCGTAGCCTTACTAACCTACGAGCAGTACTTC
CDR3: CASSVALLTYEQYF

V: TRBV5-1
D: NA
J: TRBJ2-7
size: NA
DNA: TGCGCCAGCAGCCTATGGGACATCGGCTCCTACGAGCAGTACTTC
CDR3: CASSLWDIGSYEQYF

V: TRBV24-1
D: NA
J: TRBJ2-3
size: NA
DNA: TGTGCCACCAGTGATTTGGGCACAGATACGCAGTATTTT
CDR3: CATSDLGTDTQYF

V: TRBV3-1/TRBV3-2
D: TRBD2
J: TRBJ2-5
size: once
DNA: TGTGCCAGCAGCCAACCCGGGACTAGCGATCGAGAGACCCAGTACTTC
CDR3: CASSQPGTSDRETQYF

V: TRBV5-1
D: NA
J: TRBJ2-2
size: NA
DNA: TGCGCCAGCAGCTTGGAGGGGGGCCACACCGGGGAGCTGTTTTTT
CDR3: CASSLEGGHTGELFF

V: TRBV24-1
D: NA
J: TRBJ2-2
size: once
DNA: TGTGCCACCAGTGATTTTGCCAGGAACACCGGGGAGCTGTTTTTT
CDR3: CATSDFARNTGELFF

V: TRBV5-1
D: TRBD1
J: TRBJ2-7
size: NA
DNA: TGCGCCAGCAGCTTATACCTCCGGACAGGGTTCCACGAGCAGTACTTC
CDR3: CASSLYLRTGFHEQYF

V: TRBV6-1
D: TRBD2
J: TRBJ2-7
size: NA
DNA: TGTGCCAGCAGTGATGGGACTAGCGGGGTCACCTACGAGCAGTACTTC
CDR3: CASSDGTSGVTYEQYF

V: TRBV12-3/TRBV12-4
D: NA
J: TRBJ1-2
size: NA
DNA: TGTGCCAGCAGTTTACAACTTAGGGGCTACACCTTC
CDR3: CASSLQLRGYTF

V: TRBV27
D: TRBD1
J: TRBJ1-5
size: NA
DNA: TGTGCCAGCAGTATCAAGGACAGGGGGAGCCAGCCCCAGCATTTT
CDR3: CASSIKDRGSQPQHF

V: TRBV10-1
D: NA
J: TRBJ2-1
size: NA
DNA: TGCGCCAGCAGTGAGTCGGCGGGGGCGAACAATGAGCAGTTCTTC
CDR3: CASSESAGANNEQFF

V: TRBV27
D: NA
J: TRBJ2-5
size: NA
DNA: TGTGCCAGCAGCTCGCCGGGGGCTGGAGAGACCCAGTACTTC
CDR3: CASSSPGAGETQYF

V: TRBV18
D: NA
J: TRBJ2-5
size: NA
DNA: TGTGCCAGCTCACCGGTAATTGACAGCCAAGAGACCCAGTACTTC
CDR3: CASSPVIDSQETQYF

V: TRBV27
D: NA
J: TRBJ1-5
size: few
DNA: TGTGCCAGCAGTTTACGCCCCCCGGGGGTATCCAATCAGCCCCAGCATTTT
CDR3: CASSLRPPGVSNQPQHF

V: TRBV3-1/TRBV3-2
D: NA
J: TRBJ2-2
size: NA
DNA: TGTGCCAGCAGCCAAGGTATTAGTCACGGGGAGCTGTTTTTT
CDR3: CASSQGISHGELFF

V: TRBV4-1
D: NA
J: TRBJ2-5
size: NA
DNA: TGCGCCAGCAGAAAAGGCTTTGGCGGCCTCCAAGAGACCCAGTACTTC
CDR3: CASRKGFGGLQETQYF

V: TRBV7-9
D: NA
J: TRBJ2-4
size: NA
DNA: TGTGCCAGCAGCTTAGGAAGGGGCGAAAACATTCAGTACTTC
CDR3: CASSLGRGENIQYF

V: TRBV6-4
D: NA
J: TRBJ2-7
size: NA
DNA: TGTGCCAGCAGTGTGCCGGACAGTACCTACGAGCAGTACTTC
CDR3: CASSVPDSTYEQYF

V: TRBV3-1/TRBV3-2
D: NA
J: TRBJ1-5
size: NA
DNA: TGTGCCAGCAGCCAAGATTTTAGTCAGCCCCAGCATTTT
CDR3: CASSQDFSQPQHF

V: TRBV5-5
D: NA
J: TRBJ1-3
size: NA
DNA: TGTGCCAGCAGCTTGGATGGAAACACCATATATTTT
CDR3: CASSLDGNTIYF

V: TRBV13
D: NA
J: TRBJ2-3
size: NA
DNA: TGTGCCAGCAGCTCTTGGGGAAGGGGACCAGATACGCAGTATTTT
CDR3: CASSSWGRGPDTQYF

V: TRBV6-5
D: TRBD2
J: TRBJ2-7
size: NA
DNA: TGTGCCAGCATTCCAAGCGGGAGCATCTACGAGCAGTACTTC
CDR3: CASIPSGSIYEQYF

V: TRBV19
D: NA
J: TRBJ1-6
size: NA
DNA: TGTGCCAGTAGTCTTCCCCAGCAGTGGCCACCCCTCCACTTT
CDR3: CASSLPQQWPPLHF

V: TRBV6-5
D: TRBD1
J: TRBJ1-2
size: NA
DNA: TGTGCCAGCAGCATCCGGGACAGGGCCTATGGCTACACCTTC
CDR3: CASSIRDRAYGYTF

V: TRBV2
D: NA
J: TRBJ1-1
size: NA
DNA: TGTGCCAGCAGTAGGACAAACGCTGAAGCTTTCTTT
CDR3: CASSRTNAEAFF

V: TRBV28
D: TRBD1
J: TRBJ2-1
size: once
DNA: TGTGCCAGCGGGACAGGTCGCTACAATGAGCAGTTCTTC
CDR3: CASGTGRYNEQFF

V: TRBV7-9
D: NA
J: TRBJ2-1
size: NA
DNA: TGTGCCAGCAAGCGAGAGGGGGAGCAGTTCTTC
CDR3: CASKREGEQFF

V: TRBV5-4
D: NA
J: TRBJ2-2
size: NA
DNA: TGTGCCAGCAGCTTAGGGGCAACCTCCGGGGAGCTGTTTTTT
CDR3: CASSLGATSGELFF

V: TRBV5-5
D: NA
J: TRBJ2-5
size: NA
DNA: TGTGCCAGCAGCTCCATAGTTGGCCAAGAGACCCAGTACTTC
CDR3: CASSSIVGQETQYF

V: TRBV19
D: NA
J: TRBJ1-2
size: NA
DNA: TGTGCCAGTAGTCAAGGGTATGGCTATGGCTACACCTTC
CDR3: CASSQGYGYGYTF

V: TRBV5-1
D: TRBD1
J: TRBJ1-2
size: NA
DNA: TGCGCCAGCAGCCTGGTTACCTCGACAGGGAATGGCTACACCTTC
CDR3: CASSLVTSTGNGYTF

V: TRBV19
D: NA
J: TRBJ1-2
size: NA
DNA: TGTGCCAGTAGGGGACCTGGGACAAACATCTATGGCTACACCTTC
CDR3: CASRGPGTNIYGYTF

V: TRBV29-1
D: TRBD2
J: TRBJ2-5
size: NA
DNA: TGCAGCGTTGAAGATCGGACTAGCGGGAATCAAGAGACCCAGTACTTC
CDR3: CSVEDRTSGNQETQYF

V: TRBV19
D: TRBD1
J: TRBJ1-3
size: NA
DNA: TGTGCCAGTAGTATCCAGGGGGACTCTGGAAACACCATATATTTT
CDR3: CASSIQGDSGNTIYF

V: TRBV27
D: NA
J: TRBJ1-2
size: NA
DNA: TGTGCCAGCACCCCCGGTGGGAGGGTTGGTGGCTACACCTTC
CDR3: CASTPGGRVGGYTF

V: TRBV5-1
D: NA
J: TRBJ2-1
size: NA
DNA: TGCGCCAGCAGCTTGATGGGTCCAACCAATGAGCAGTTCTTC
CDR3: CASSLMGPTNEQFF

V: TRBV5-1
D: NA
J: TRBJ1-5
size: NA
DNA: TGCGCCAGCAGCTTGGGACAGGTCAATCAGCCCCAGCATTTT
CDR3: CASSLGQVNQPQHF